This T cell receptor (beta chain) was recovered during a study of spatial heterogeneity in lung cancer. Study-level background: A consistent excess of beta-chain over alpha-chain sequences was detected.

The V segment lost 7 bases and the J segment 1 base; nucleotides outside the gene matches: 4. This CDR3 is 14 amino acids long. CDR1 and CDR2 from the germline V gene are SQVTM and ANQGSEA. For this clonotype: Its antigen remains unidentified.

Notes on the study in general: Tracking of tumor mutation counts was seen in expanded intratumoral alpha and beta TCR counts. Alpha chains reached an estimated coverage of about 7% of tumor T cells, and beta chains roughly 14%.

In TCRdb, the 5' RACE reads were re-called with MiXCR into one record per CDR3 protein. The data hold 15,000 to 20,000 distinct CDR3 sequences, with around 6% observed a single time. Time point indicated: sample taken at primary tumor resection. Whole RNA was taken from tumor, nontumor lung or frozen PBMC; it was then sequenced unsorted. The sequence came from a female donor with early-stage non-small cell lung cancer. The sample was lung tumor tissue, taken at surgery. The chain is built from TRBV29-1 and TRBJ2-5; TRBD2 aligns across 12 bases. This CDR3 is CSGRLAGAQETQYF. CDR3 bases: TGCAGCGGTCGACTAGCGGGAGCCCAAGAGACCCAGTACTTC.